This entry concerns a single TCR beta chain. Per the authors' pipeline: Amplification from reference gene primers served as the basis for estimated nucleated cell counts. TCRdb's copy holds only in-frame clones and misses some; the assay was immunoSEQ multiplex PCR. V and J calls and clone size are copied from that table; D and trimming were computed from the DNA. The sample carries fewer than 300,000 clones, 88% recorded once. These data belong to a study of blood T cell repertoires in COVID-19. Looking at the study overall: The United States, Italy and Spain provided the acute and convalescent COVID-19 samples. T cells, B-cell-depleted T cells, or PBMCs provided the cDNA or gDNA that served as material.

The ends lost 5 bases at V and 3 bases at J; junction bases unmatched: 11. The CDR3 is 18 amino acids. CDR1 is SGHTA and CDR2 is FQGNSA in the germline V gene. The V call is TRBV7-2, the J call TRBJ2-3; TRBD2 agrees at 13 bases. This receptor was obtained from a woman in her forties who had recovered from COVID-19. Input material: peripheral blood. The CDR3 DNA reads TGTGCCAGCAGCCCTCGCCTACTAGCGGGAGGGGGGACAGATACGCAGTATTTT. It codes for CASSPRLLAGGGTDTQYF. Drawing the rest from reference TRBV7-2 and TRBJ2-3, the complete variable domain is GAGVSQSPSNKVTEKGKDVELRCDPISGHTALYWYRQSLGQGLEFLIYFQGNSAPDKSGLPSDRFSAERTGGSVSTLTIQRTQQEDSAVYLCASSPRLLAGGGTDTQYFGPGTRLTVL.